Sequencing of this T cell receptor beta chain was carried out in a study of cytomegalovirus exposure and HLA in healthy donors. Study-level results: Later analysis associated a missense DCLRE1C variant with TCR beta V- and J-gene trimming. A later analysis found most CMV-associated TCR beta chains apparently HLA-restricted.

As to this clone: What it binds is unknown.

The CDR3 length is 16 residues. Trimming took 4 bases from V and 1 from J, leaving 15 bases between them. Germline V gene sequence: CDR1 SEHNR, CDR2 FQNEAQ (reference sequence). PCR involved 60 Vbeta and 13 Jbeta primers. Here immunoSEQ multiplex PCR was the method, and the copy in TCRdb shows in-frame clones only, minus some. The sample yields roughly 70,000 clones, 75% to 90% seen once. The chain employs TRBV7-9 and TRBJ2-3; a possible D gene is TRBD2 (6 bases). Sample: PBMCs. The clonotype comes from a woman aged 25-40 years in good health and CMV-seropositive. The CDR3 DNA follows: TGTGCCAGCAGCTCCTGGAGGGAGGTGGGCACAGATACGCAGTATTTT. Translation gives CASSSWREVGTDTQYF.